This entry concerns a single T cell receptor beta chain. As yet, its antigen is unknown. Profiled with immunoSEQ multiplex PCR; TCRdb holds only in-frame clones, not every one. The table records some 210,000 clones, roughly 87% of them present only once. The data stem from a study of cytomegalovirus exposure and HLA in healthy donors. CDR3 size: 15 residues. V shed 4 bases and J 4 bases; nucleotides not matched to a gene: 4. Germline loops: CDR1 SGHTA, CDR2 FQGNSA. The study, taken as a whole, reports: Reports indicated that the classifier achieved high specificity and sensitivity in diagnosing cytomegalovirus status.

This rearrangement joins TRBV7-2 to TRBJ2-1, with 10 bases identical to TRBD2. The TCR was taken from a woman aged 18-29 years in good health and CMV-seropositive. The sequenced sample consisted of PBMCs. The CDR3 DNA is TGTGCCAGCAGCTACCTAGCGGGAGAGTACAATGAGCAGTTCTTC. This codes for CASSYLAGEYNEQFF.